This T cell receptor (beta chain) originates from a study of blood T cell repertoires in COVID-19. About the study: Some COVID-19 samples were acute and others convalescent; all came from the United States, Italy and Spain. PBMCs, B-cell-depleted T cells, or T cells provided the cDNA or gDNA that made up the material.

There are 17 residues in the CDR3. Germline lookup yields CDR1 SEHNR and CDR2 FQNEAQ (reference sequence). Trimming cost V 2 bases and J 1 base; bases outside gene matches: 9. A few counts support this clone. Original processing methods: Amplification of reference gene primers provided the estimated nucleated cell counts. Clones were read by immunoSEQ multiplex PCR, and TCRdb kept only the in-frame ones, dropping some. V and J calls and clone size are those listed in that table; D and trimming were worked out from the DNA. The sample holds 300,000 or so clones; about nine tenths are singletons and the top ten take 1%.

The TCR comes from a man between 50 and 59 years old with active or convalescent COVID-19. This chain links TRBV7-9 with TRBJ2-7; 9 nucleotides align to TRBD1. The specimen sequenced was peripheral blood. CDR3 bases: TGTGCCAGCAGCTTAAGAGGGGGACAGGGAGAGTCCTACGAGCAGTACTTC. Its translation is CASSLRGGQGESYEQYF.